These 13 T cell receptor beta chains share one sample of origin, sequenced in a study of T cells in Graves' hyperthyroidism and ophthalmopathy. RNA transcripts yielded amplified TCR beta CDR3 regions. Primed by the HTBI set, a first-round RT-PCR was run on the TCR CDR3. TCRdb reanalysed the multiplex PCR reads using MiXCR and keeps one entry per CDR3 protein. This sample yields hundreds of thousands of distinct CDR3 sequences, of which around 39% are seen a single time; approximately 10% belongs to the top ten. The sequencing input was blood. The receptors stem from a young man with Graves' hyperthyroidism.

The rearrangement links TRBV20-1 to TRBJ2-7; D uncertain. Trimming cost V 6 bases and J 3 bases, with 21 bases left between them. The CDR3 runs 15 residues. Germline assignment: CDR1 DFQATT and CDR2 SNEGSKA (reference sequence). CDR3 nucleotides: TGCAGTGCCCGCCCCCTTATGGCTTTCAACTACGAGCAGTACTTC. Its translation is CSARPLMAFNYEQYF.

This rearrangement joins TRBV15 to TRBJ2-2; D remains ambiguous. Trimming removed 3 bases from V and 2 bases from J, with 13 bases in between. Germline V gene data show CDR1 as LNHNV and CDR2 as YYDKDF (reference sequence). The length of the CDR3 is 16 residues. CDR3 protein: CATSSFGAANTGELFF. Written as DNA, the CDR3 is TGTGCCACCAGCAGCTTCGGTGCGGCCAACACCGGGGAGCTGTTTTTT.

This clonotype has a count of ten or more. CDR3 region: CASRTLTGTSGANVLTF. As DNA, the CDR3 is TGTGCCAGCAGAACCCTGACAGGGACATCTGGGGCCAACGTCCTGACTTTC. The V call is TRBV7-2, the J call TRBJ2-6, with 7 bases that match TRBD1. Germline CDR1 is SGHTA and CDR2 is FQGNSA. This CDR3 has 17 amino acids. Germline trimming cut 6 bases from V and 1 base from J; bases unmatched to any gene: 9.

There are many counts of this clonotype. One junction end does not reproduce the germline sequence, and a read error may be involved. The chain joins TRBV2 to TRBJ1-1; 8 nucleotides line up with TRBD1. This CDR3 region has 12 residues. Germline V gene data show CDR1 as SNHLY and CDR2 as FYNNEI. The CDR3 coding sequence is TGTGCCAGCAGGGAAGAGGACAGGGAAGGTTTCTTT. Encoded protein: CASREEDREGFF.

The chain recombines TRBV7-2 with TRBJ2-7; D may be TRBD2 (6 bases). V was trimmed by 10 bases and J by 6 bases, leaving 22 bases between them. Germline lookup yields CDR1 SGHTA and CDR2 FQGNSA. The CDR3 consists of 14 residues. The CDR3 spells CATEPSAGGGEQYF. The CDR3 DNA follows: TGTGCCACCGAACCCTCTGCCGGGGGAGGCGAGCAGTACTTC.

In regard to this clonotype: The CDR3 ends on some other residue instead of the conserved phenylalanine or tryptophan, so this is likely a read error. Because the CDR3's place on the DNA is in doubt, the DNA is left out and the CDR3 is given as listed by TCRdb. This chain joins TRBV7-2 and TRBJ1-3. Germline-derived CDR1 and CDR2 are SGHTA and FQGNSA. The length of the CDR3 is 8 amino acids, counting both ends. The CDR3: CASSLEPA.

This clonotype was seen more than once but under ten times. CDR3 region: CASTGATIYGYTF. The CDR3, as DNA: TGTGCCAGCACCGGGGCCACGATCTATGGCTACACCTTC. The rearrangement joins TRBV12-3 or TRBV12-4 to TRBJ1-2, with D perhaps matching TRBD1 (5 bases). The V end was cut by 7 bases, the J end by 4 bases, with 13 bases between. CDR3 size: 13 residues.

This clonotype turned up a few times. The rearrangement links TRBV13 to TRBJ1-1; D may be TRBD1 (6 bases). CDR3 length: 16 residues. Per germline, CDR1 PRHDT and CDR2 FYEKMQ (reference sequence). V was trimmed by 5 bases and J by 0 bases, leaving 16 bases between them. The CDR3 protein is CASSPPRAGVNTEAFF. CDR3 nucleotides: TGTGCCAGCAGCCCCCCGCGGGCAGGGGTGAACACTGAAGCTTTCTTT.

A remark on this clonotype: Relative to the germline gene, one junction end is altered; a read error may explain this. This chain links TRBV10-3 with TRBJ2-5; 9 positions match TRBD1. This CDR3 spans 19 amino acids. CDR1 and CDR2 from the germline V gene are ENHRY and SYGVKD. The DNA for the CDR3 is TGTGCCAGCAGTCTCCGGGACAGGGTGGTGTCATGGGGCCAAGAGACCCAGTACTTC. It codes for CASSLRDRVVSWGQETQYF.

This clonotype showed up just a few times. The chain employs TRBV24-1 and TRBJ1-3, with D possibly matching TRBD1 (5 bases). CDR1 KGHDR and CDR2 SFDVKD come from the germline V gene. V was shortened by 4 bases and J by 2 bases, with 11 bases between the two germline ends. The CDR3 loop spans 15 amino acids. The CDR3 reads CATSDPTGAGNTIYF. CDR3 bases: TGTGCCACCAGTGACCCCACAGGAGCTGGAAACACCATATATTTT.

This clonotype was detected ten times or more. The rearrangement joins TRBV25-1 to TRBJ2-2; possible D gene TRBD1, 6 bases. Looked up from germline, CDR1 is MGHDK and CDR2 is SYGVNS. The germline V and J ends were trimmed by 1 base and 5 bases, with 14 bases remaining between them. The CDR3 has 16 amino acids. The CDR3 sequence is CASSELAGATTGELFF. As DNA, the CDR3 is TGTGCCAGCAGTGAATTGGCAGGGGCGACAACCGGGGAGCTGTTTTTT. Variable domain in full (rest from reference TRBV25-1 and TRBJ2-2): EADIYQTPRYLVIGTGKKITLECSQTMGHDKMYWYQQDPGMELHLIHYSYGVNSTEKGDLSSESTVSRIRTEHFPLTLESARPSHTSQYLCASSELAGATTGELFFGEGSRLTVL.

This clonotype was counted only a few times. The rearrangement links TRBV4-1 to TRBJ1-1; possible D gene TRBD1, 5 bases. The V and J ends lost 0 bases and 6 bases respectively, with 11 bases between them. Germline loops: CDR1 MGHRA, CDR2 YSYEKL. This CDR3 is built from 14 residues. In DNA form, the CDR3 reads TGCGCCAGCAGCCAAGATTTTGCAGGGCCTGAAGCTTTCTTT. This codes for CASSQDFAGPEAFF.

This clonotype was detected only once. The chain employs TRBV10-3 and TRBJ2-7; D not certain. Germline CDR1 reads ENHRY; CDR2 reads SYGVKD. The V and J ends lost 10 bases and 0 bases respectively, with 13 bases between them. The CDR3 covers 13 residues. CDR3 DNA: TGTGCCACCGCGCCTTCGAGCTCCTACGAGCAGTACTTC. Protein: CATAPSSSYEQYF.